The T cell receptor (beta chain) under discussion was sequenced for a study of sequential checkpoint blockade in melanoma. Sequenced by immunoSEQ multiplex PCR; TCRdb stores in-frame clones only, minus some. This sample carries some 9,400 clones, 50% to 60% of them seen once, and the ten largest clones take roughly 41%. Stated treatment: randomized to nivolumab then ipilimumab (arm A) or the reverse (arm B). V was cut by 4 bases and J by 5 bases, with 15 bases left in between. CDR1 SGHDT and CDR2 YYEEEE come from the germline V gene. This CDR3 is built from 14 residues. This receptor was taken from a human donor with melanoma. This chain connects TRBV5-6 to TRBJ1-1; D gene unclear. Specimen: CD8+ T cells sorted from blood (inferred from file names), collected from a patient given nivolumab and ipilimumab in sequence. Here the CDR3 DNA reads TGTGCCAGCAGCCAGAGGAGGGTATATACTGAAGCTTTCTTT. This sequence encodes CASSQRRVYTEAFF.